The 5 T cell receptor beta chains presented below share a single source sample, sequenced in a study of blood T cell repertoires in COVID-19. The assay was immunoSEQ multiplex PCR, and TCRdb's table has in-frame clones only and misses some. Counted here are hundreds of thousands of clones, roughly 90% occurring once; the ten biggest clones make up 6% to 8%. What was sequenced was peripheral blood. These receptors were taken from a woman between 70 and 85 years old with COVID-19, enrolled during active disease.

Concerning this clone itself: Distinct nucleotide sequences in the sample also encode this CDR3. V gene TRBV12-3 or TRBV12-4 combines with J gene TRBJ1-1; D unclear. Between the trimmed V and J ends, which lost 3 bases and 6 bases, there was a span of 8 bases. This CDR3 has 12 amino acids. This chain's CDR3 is CASSFGVPEAFF. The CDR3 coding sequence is TGTGCCAGCAGTTTCGGGGTTCCTGAAGCTTTCTTT.

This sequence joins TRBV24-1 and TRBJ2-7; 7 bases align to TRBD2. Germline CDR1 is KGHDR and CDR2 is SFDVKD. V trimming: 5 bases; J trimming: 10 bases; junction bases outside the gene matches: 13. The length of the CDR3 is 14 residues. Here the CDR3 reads CATSGGGGLRGQYF. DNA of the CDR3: TGTGCCACCAGTGGTGGGGGAGGGCTACGGGGCCAGTACTTC.

CDR3 region: CASSQVVTGILNTEAFF. The DNA of the CDR3 is TGCGCCAGCAGCCAAGTTGTGACAGGGATTTTGAACACTGAAGCTTTCTTT. The rearrangement links TRBV4-1 to TRBJ1-1; TRBD1 matches at 7 bases. V shed 1 base and J 0 bases; nucleotides not matched to a gene: 8. The CDR3 has 17 residues. Germline V gene lookup returns CDR1 MGHRA and CDR2 YSYEKL.

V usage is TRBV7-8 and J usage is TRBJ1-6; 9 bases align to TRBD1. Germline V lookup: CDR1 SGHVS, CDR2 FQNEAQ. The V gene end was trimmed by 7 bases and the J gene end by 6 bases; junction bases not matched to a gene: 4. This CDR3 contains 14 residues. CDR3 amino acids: CASTQDRGNSPLHF. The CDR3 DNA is TGTGCCAGCACCCAGGACAGGGGTAATTCACCCCTCCACTTT. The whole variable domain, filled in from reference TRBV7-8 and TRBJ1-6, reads GAGVSQSPRYKVAKRGQDVALRCDPISGHVSLFWYQQALGQGPEFLTYFQNEAQLDKSGLPSDRFFAERPEGSVSTLKIQRTQQEDSAVYLCASTQDRGNSPLHFGNGTRLTVT.

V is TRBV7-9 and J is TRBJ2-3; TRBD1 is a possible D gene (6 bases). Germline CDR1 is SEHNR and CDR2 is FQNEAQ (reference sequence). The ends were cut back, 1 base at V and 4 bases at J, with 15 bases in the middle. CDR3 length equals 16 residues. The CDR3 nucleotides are TGTGCCAGCAGCTTAGGCACAGGGTTGGGGGCAGATACGCAGTATTTT. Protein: CASSLGTGLGADTQYF.